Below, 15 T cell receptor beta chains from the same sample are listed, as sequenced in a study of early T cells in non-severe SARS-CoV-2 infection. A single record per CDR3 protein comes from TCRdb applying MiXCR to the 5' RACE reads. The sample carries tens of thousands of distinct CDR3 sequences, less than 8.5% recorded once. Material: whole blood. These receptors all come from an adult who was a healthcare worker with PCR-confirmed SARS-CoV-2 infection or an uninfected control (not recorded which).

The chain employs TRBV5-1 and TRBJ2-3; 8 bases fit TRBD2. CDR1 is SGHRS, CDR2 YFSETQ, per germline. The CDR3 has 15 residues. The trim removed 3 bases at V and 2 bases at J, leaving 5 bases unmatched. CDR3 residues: CASSSGLAPTDTQYF. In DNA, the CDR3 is TGCGCCAGCAGCTCTGGACTAGCCCCCACAGATACGCAGTATTTT.

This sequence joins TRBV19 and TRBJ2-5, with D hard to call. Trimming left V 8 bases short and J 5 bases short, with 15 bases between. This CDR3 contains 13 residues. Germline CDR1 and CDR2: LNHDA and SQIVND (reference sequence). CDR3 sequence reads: CASDKSGLETQYF. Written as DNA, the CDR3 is TGTGCCAGTGATAAGTCCGGGCTGGAGACCCAGTACTTC.

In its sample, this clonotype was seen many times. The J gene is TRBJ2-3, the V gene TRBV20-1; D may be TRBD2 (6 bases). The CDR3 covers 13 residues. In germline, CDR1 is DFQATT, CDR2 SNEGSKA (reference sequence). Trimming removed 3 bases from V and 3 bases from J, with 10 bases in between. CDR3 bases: TGCAGTGCTAGGTATCTAGCGACAGATACGCAGTATTTT. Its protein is CSARYLATDTQYF.

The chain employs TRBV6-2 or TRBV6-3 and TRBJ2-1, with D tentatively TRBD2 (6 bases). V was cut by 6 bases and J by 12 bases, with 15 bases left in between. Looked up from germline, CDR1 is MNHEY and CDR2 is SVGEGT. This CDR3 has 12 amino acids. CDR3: CASSSGPGGQFF. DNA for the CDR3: TGTGCCAGCAGCTCTGGGCCCGGGGGGCAGTTCTTC.

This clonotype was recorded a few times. The CDR3 DNA reads TGTGCCAGCAGTTTAGGGGTGAAACTGTTTTTT. It is translated as CASSLGVKLFF. The chain links TRBV12-3 or TRBV12-4 to TRBJ1-4; D gene unclear. The CDR3 loop spans 11 amino acids. V lost 1 base and J lost 11, with 5 bases in between.

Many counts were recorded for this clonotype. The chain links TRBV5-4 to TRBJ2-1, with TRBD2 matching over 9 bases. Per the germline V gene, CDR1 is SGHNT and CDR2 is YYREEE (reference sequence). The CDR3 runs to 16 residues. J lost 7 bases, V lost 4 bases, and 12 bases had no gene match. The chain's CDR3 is CASSGIAGARGNEQFF. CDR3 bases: TGTGCCAGCAGCGGGATAGCGGGAGCAAGGGGGAATGAGCAGTTCTTC.

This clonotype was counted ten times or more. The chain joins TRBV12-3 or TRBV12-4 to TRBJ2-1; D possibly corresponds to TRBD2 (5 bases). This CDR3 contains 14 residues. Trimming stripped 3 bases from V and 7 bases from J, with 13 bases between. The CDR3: CASSFPLGGNEQFF. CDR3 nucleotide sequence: TGTGCCAGCAGTTTTCCCCTAGGCGGGAATGAGCAGTTCTTC.

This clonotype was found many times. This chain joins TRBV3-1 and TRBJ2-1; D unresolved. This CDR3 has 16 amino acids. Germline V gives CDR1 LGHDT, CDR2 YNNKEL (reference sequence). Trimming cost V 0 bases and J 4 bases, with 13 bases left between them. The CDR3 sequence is CASSQDLGTLYNEQFF. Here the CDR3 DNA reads TGTGCCAGCAGCCAAGATCTCGGAACGTTATACAATGAGCAGTTCTTC.

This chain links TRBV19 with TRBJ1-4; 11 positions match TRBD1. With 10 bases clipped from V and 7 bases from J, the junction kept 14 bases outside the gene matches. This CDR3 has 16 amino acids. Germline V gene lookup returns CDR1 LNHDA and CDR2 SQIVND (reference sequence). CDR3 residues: CATKRDPGQGGEKLFF. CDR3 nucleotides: TGTGCCACCAAGAGGGACCCGGGACAGGGGGGTGAAAAACTGTTTTTT.

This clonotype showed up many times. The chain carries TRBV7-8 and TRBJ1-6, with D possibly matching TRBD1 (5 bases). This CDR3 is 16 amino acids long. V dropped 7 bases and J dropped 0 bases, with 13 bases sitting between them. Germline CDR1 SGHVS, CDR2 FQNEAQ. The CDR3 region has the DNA TGTGCCAGCACCCCGAACAGGAGCTCCTATAATTCACCCCTCCACTTT. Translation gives CASTPNRSSYNSPLHF.

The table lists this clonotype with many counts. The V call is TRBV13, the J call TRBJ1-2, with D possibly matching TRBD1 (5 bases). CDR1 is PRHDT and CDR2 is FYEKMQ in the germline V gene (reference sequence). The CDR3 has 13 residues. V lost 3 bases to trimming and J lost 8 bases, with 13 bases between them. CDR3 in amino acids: CASSLIRGEGYTF. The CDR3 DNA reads TGTGCCAGCAGCTTGATAAGAGGGGAAGGCTACACCTTC.

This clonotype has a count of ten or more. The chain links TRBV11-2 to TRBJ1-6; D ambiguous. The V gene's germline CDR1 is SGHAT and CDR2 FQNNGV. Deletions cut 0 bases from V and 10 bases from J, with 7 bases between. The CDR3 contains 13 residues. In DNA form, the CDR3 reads TGTGCCAGCAGCTTAGATTTATTGTCACCCCTCCACTTT. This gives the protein CASSLDLLSPLHF.

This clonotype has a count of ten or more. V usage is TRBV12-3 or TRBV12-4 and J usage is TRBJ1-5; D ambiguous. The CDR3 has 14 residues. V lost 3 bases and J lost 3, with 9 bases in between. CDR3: CASSLISTNQPQHF. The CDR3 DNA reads TGTGCCAGCAGTTTGATTTCGACCAATCAGCCCCAGCATTTT.

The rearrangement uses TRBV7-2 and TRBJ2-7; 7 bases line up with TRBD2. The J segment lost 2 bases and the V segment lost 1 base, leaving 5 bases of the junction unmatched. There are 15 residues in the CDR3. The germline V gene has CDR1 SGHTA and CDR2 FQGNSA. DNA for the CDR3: TGTGCCAGCAGCTTAGGGCGGGGGAGTGCCTACGAGCAGTACTTC. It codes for CASSLGRGSAYEQYF.

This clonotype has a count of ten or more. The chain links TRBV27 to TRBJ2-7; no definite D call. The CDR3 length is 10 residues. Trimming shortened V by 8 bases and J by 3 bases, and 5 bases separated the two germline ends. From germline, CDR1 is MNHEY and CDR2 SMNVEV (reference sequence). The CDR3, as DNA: TGTGCCAGCGGATACTACGAGCAGTACTTC. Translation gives CASGYYEQYF.